Listed here is a single T cell receptor beta chain. The antigen is unknown. This record belongs to a study of graft-versus-host responses after intestinal transplantation. The repertoire was sequenced with immunoSEQ multiplex PCR; TCRdb's copy has only in-frame clones and lacks some. This table has nearly 110,000 clones, roughly 90% appearing once. The clonotype comes from a human donor who was the organ donor for an intestinal transplant. The sequences come from unstimulated CD4+ T cells sorted from spleen or lymph node cells, collected before transplant.

This CDR3 is CASSFGTGGSKEQYF. CDR3 bases: TGTGCCAGCAGCTTTGGGACAGGGGGGTCGAAGGAGCAGTACTTC. The chain carries TRBV11-1 and TRBJ2-7, with TRBD1 matching 11 bases. The CDR3 runs 15 residues. The germline CDR1 and CDR2 sequences are SGHAT and FQDESV (reference sequence). The J segment lost 7 bases and the V segment lost 3 bases, leaving 8 bases of the junction unmatched.